A single sample gave rise to the 19 T cell receptor beta chains below, sequenced in a study of early T cells in non-severe SARS-CoV-2 infection. Using its own MiXCR run on the 5' RACE reads, TCRdb lists one record per CDR3 protein. The data hold approximately 97,000 distinct CDR3 sequences, with 13% observed a single time. Sequencing input: whole blood. These receptors all stem from an adult who was a healthcare worker with PCR-confirmed SARS-CoV-2 infection or an uninfected control (not recorded which).

In this sample, this clonotype turned up many times. The chain joins TRBV10-3 to TRBJ1-3; D gene uncertain. The CDR3 runs 13 residues. V was clipped by 3 bases and J by 2 bases, with 5 bases between them. Germline V gives CDR1 ENHRY, CDR2 SYGVKD. CDR3 residues: CAISEGTGNTIYF. In DNA, the CDR3 is TGTGCCATCAGTGAAGGGACTGGAAACACCATATATTTT.

The rearrangement uses TRBV7-3 and TRBJ2-5, with a possible D match to TRBD1 (5 bases). The CDR3 length is 14 residues. Germline loops: CDR1 SGHTA, CDR2 FQGTGA. Trimming pared 3 bases from V and 4 bases from J, leaving 12 bases between. Here the CDR3 DNA reads TGTGCCAGCAGCTTGCAGGGTGTAGGAGAGACCCAGTACTTC. It is translated as CASSLQGVGETQYF. Full variable domain (rest looked up from reference TRBV7-3 and TRBJ2-5): GAGVSQTPSNKVTEKGKYVELRCDPISGHTALYWYRQSLGQGPEFLIYFQGTGAADDSGLPNDRFFAVRPEGSVSTLKIQRTERGDSAVYLCASSLQGVGETQYFGPGTRLLVL.

There are many counts of this clonotype. V usage is TRBV20-1 and J usage is TRBJ1-5; the match to TRBD1 covers 8 bases. Germline trimming cut 3 bases from V and 4 bases from J; bases unmatched to any gene: 5. CDR3 length equals 14 residues. Germline V gene sequence: CDR1 DFQATT, CDR2 SNEGSKA (reference sequence). CDR3 protein: CSARPGQVNQPQHF. The DNA of the CDR3 is TGCAGTGCTAGGCCGGGACAGGTAAATCAGCCCCAGCATTTT.

This chain connects TRBV9 to TRBJ1-1, with no clear D. The CDR3 runs 13 residues. Germline CDR1 SGDLS, CDR2 YYNGEE. Trimming took off 1 base at V and 3 bases at J, with 7 bases between the two ends. The CDR3 loop is CASSVSHHTEAFF. CDR3 sequence (DNA): TGTGCCAGCAGCGTAAGCCACCACACTGAAGCTTTCTTT.

The rearrangement links TRBV11-2 to TRBJ2-1; 8 positions match TRBD1. Germline V gene sequence: CDR1 SGHAT, CDR2 FQNNGV. Trimming took 5 bases from V and 8 from J; bases not matched to a gene: 8. The CDR3 is made up of 14 amino acids. The CDR3: CASSTRQGPDEQFF. The CDR3, as DNA: TGTGCCAGCAGCACCCGACAGGGGCCGGATGAGCAGTTCTTC.

The chain couples TRBV28 to TRBJ1-6, with D possibly being TRBD1 (6 bases). The CDR3 has 15 amino acids. In germline, CDR1 is MDHEN, CDR2 SYDVKM. The germline V and J ends were trimmed by 7 bases and 9 bases, with 19 bases remaining between them. The CDR3 protein is CASNTIGGGLSPLHF. CDR3 bases: TGTGCCAGCAACACCATAGGGGGTGGCCTTTCACCCCTCCACTTT.

This sequence joins TRBV4-1 and TRBJ2-1; 7 bases are a match to TRBD2. Trimming removed 2 bases from V and 5 bases from J; junction bases left unmatched: 9. Germline CDR1 MGHRA, CDR2 YSYEKL. This CDR3 spans 16 amino acids. The DNA for the CDR3 is TGCGCCAGCAGCCAAAAATCTAGCGGACTGAACAATGAGCAGTTCTTC. Amino acids: CASSQKSSGLNNEQFF.

The chain carries TRBV7-9 and TRBJ2-7; no definite D call. Looked up from germline, CDR1 is SEHNR and CDR2 is FQNEAQ (reference sequence). The V end lost 3 bases, the J end lost 3 bases, and 9 bases lay between the germline ends. The CDR3 runs to 13 residues. The CDR3: CASSFNDRYEQYF. In DNA, the CDR3 is TGTGCCAGCAGCTTTAATGACCGCTACGAGCAGTACTTC.

This rearrangement joins TRBV28 to TRBJ2-7; TRBD1 might be the D (5 bases). This CDR3 is built from 12 residues. V lost 8 bases and J 3 bases, leaving 11 bases between the germline ends. Germline V gene data show CDR1 as MDHEN and CDR2 as SYDVKM. CDR3 sequence: CASESTDYEQYF. CDR3 nucleotide sequence: TGTGCCAGCGAGTCGACAGACTACGAGCAGTACTTC.

CDR3 in amino acids: CASSNVQSEAFF. CDR3 in DNA: TGTGCCAGCAGCAACGTCCAGTCTGAAGCTTTCTTT. The chain joins TRBV7-8 to TRBJ1-1; no reliable D call. The germline V gene has CDR1 SGHVS and CDR2 FQNEAQ. Trimming took 5 bases from V and 6 from J, leaving 10 bases between them. The CDR3 loop spans 12 amino acids.

The rearrangement links TRBV30 to TRBJ2-7, with unresolved D. V gave up 1 base and J gave up 4 bases, with 5 bases separating them. Per germline, CDR1 GTSNPN and CDR2 SVGIG (reference sequence). CDR3 length equals 11 residues. CDR3 DNA: TGTGCCTGGAGTGCAGAATACGAGCAGTACTTC. Its translation is CAWSAEYEQYF.

The V call is TRBV7-9, the J call TRBJ2-5; 10 bases fit TRBD1. There are 16 residues in the CDR3. Losses at the gene ends were 3 bases for V and 5 bases for J; bases not matched to a gene: 9. CDR1 is SEHNR, CDR2 FQNEAQ, per germline (reference sequence). The CDR3 nucleotides read TGTGCCAGCAGCTTCCTCCGGGACAGGGGACGGGAGACCCAGTACTTC. Its protein is CASSFLRDRGRETQYF.

This clonotype was seen a handful of times. The chain links TRBV6-5 to TRBJ2-1; D possibly corresponds to TRBD2 (5 bases). Germline V gene data show CDR1 as MNHEY and CDR2 as SVGAGI. The CDR3 runs 11 residues. Trimming removed 4 bases from V and 13 bases from J, with 11 bases in between. The CDR3 region is CASSSHRDQFF. The CDR3 DNA follows: TGTGCCAGCAGTTCCCACCGGGATCAGTTCTTC.

The chain employs TRBV20-1 and TRBJ1-2, with no clear D. Germline V CDR1 and CDR2: DFQATT, SNEGSKA (reference sequence). The CDR3 runs 12 residues. The V gene lost 5 bases and the J gene lost 3 bases, with 10 bases spanning the gap. The CDR3 protein is CSAPQRDYGYTF. CDR3 DNA sequence: TGCAGTGCTCCTCAAAGGGACTATGGCTACACCTTC.

The chain uses TRBV7-9 and TRBJ1-2, with a tentative D call TRBD1 (5 bases). The germline gives CDR1 SEHNR, CDR2 FQNEAQ (reference sequence). Trimming pared 4 bases from V and 8 bases from J, leaving 14 bases between. The CDR3 is 13 residues long. CDR3 in DNA: TGTGCCAGCAGCTCGACAGCAGCTAAGGGCTACACCTTC. Protein sequence: CASSSTAAKGYTF.

This clonotype was picked up many times. The rearrangement links TRBV12-3 or TRBV12-4 to TRBJ2-2, with D unresolved. The CDR3 is 11 residues long. V was cut by 5 bases and J by 8 bases, with 6 bases left in between. The CDR3 sequence is CASSPGGELFF. The DNA for the CDR3 is TGTGCCAGCAGTCCCGGGGGGGAGCTGTTTTTT.

This clonotype was seen ten or more times. J is TRBJ2-7 and V is TRBV13; D possibly matches TRBD1 or TRBD2 (6 bases each). In germline, CDR1 is PRHDT, CDR2 FYEKMQ (reference sequence). The CDR3 covers 14 residues. V gave up 5 bases and J gave up 0 bases, with 11 bases separating them. For the CDR3, the DNA is TGTGCCAGCAGCGAGGGGGGCAGCTCCTACGAGCAGTACTTC. Its translation: CASSEGGSSYEQYF.

In this sample, this clonotype turned up a few times. This chain connects TRBV6-2 or TRBV6-3 to TRBJ2-4; D possibly uses TRBD1 or TRBD2 (5 bases each). V was shortened by 10 bases and J by 10 bases, with 20 bases between the two germline ends. Germline lookup yields CDR1 MNHEY and CDR2 SVGEGT. The CDR3 covers 13 residues. CDR3 protein: CATREREAGIQYF. CDR3 DNA sequence: TGTGCCACCCGGGAAAGAGAGGCAGGGATTCAGTACTTC.

At least ten counts were recorded for this clonotype. CDR3 nucleotide sequence: TGTGCCAGCAGCTCCACTAGCGGCTACGAGCAGTACTTC. Its protein is CASSSTSGYEQYF. The genes are TRBV7-6 and TRBJ2-7; 8 bases are a match to TRBD2. V was pared by 4 bases and J by 3 bases, with 2 bases of the junction left unmatched. The germline gives CDR1 SGHVS, CDR2 FNYEAQ. The CDR3 is 13 amino acids.